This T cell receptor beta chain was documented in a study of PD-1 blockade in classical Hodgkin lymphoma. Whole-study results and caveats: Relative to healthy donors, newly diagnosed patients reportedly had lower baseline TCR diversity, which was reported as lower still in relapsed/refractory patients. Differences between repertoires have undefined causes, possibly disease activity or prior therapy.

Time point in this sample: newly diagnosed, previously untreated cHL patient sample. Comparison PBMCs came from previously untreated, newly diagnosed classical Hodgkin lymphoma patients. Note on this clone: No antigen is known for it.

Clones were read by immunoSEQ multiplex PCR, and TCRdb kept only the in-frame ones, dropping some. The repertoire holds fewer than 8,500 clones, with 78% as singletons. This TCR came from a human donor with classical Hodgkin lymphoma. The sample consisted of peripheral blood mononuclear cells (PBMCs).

DNA of the CDR3: TGTGCCATCAGTGGCGGAGAGACCCAGTACTTC. It translates to CAISGGETQYF. The gene calls are TRBV10-3 and TRBJ2-5; D ambiguous. V lost 4 bases and J 4 bases, leaving 4 bases between the germline ends. Germline loops: CDR1 ENHRY, CDR2 SYGVKD. There are 11 residues in the CDR3.